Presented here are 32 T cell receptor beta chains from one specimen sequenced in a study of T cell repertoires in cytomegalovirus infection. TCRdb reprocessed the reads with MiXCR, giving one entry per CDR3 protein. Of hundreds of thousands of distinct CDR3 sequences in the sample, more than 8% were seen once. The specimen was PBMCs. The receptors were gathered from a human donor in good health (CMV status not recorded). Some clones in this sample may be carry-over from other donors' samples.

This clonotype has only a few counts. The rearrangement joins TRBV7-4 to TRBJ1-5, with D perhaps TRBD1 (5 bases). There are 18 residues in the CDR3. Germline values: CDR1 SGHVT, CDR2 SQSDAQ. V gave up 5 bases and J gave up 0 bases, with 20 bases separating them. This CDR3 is CASSTRGEKRPSNQPQHF. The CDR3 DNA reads TGTGCCAGCAGCACGAGAGGGGAGAAACGTCCTAGCAATCAGCCCCAGCATTTT.

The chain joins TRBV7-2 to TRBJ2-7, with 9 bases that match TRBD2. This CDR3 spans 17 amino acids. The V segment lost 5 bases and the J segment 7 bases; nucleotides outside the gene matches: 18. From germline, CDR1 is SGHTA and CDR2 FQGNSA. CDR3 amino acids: CASSPQRGAGGLREQYF. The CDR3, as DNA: TGTGCCAGCAGCCCCCAGAGGGGGGCGGGGGGGCTACGGGAGCAGTACTTC.

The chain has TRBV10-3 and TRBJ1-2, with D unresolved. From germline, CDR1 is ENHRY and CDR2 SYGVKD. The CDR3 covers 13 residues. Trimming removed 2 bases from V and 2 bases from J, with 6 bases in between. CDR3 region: CAISEGKNYGYTF. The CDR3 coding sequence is TGTGCCATCAGTGAGGGCAAAAACTATGGCTACACCTTC.

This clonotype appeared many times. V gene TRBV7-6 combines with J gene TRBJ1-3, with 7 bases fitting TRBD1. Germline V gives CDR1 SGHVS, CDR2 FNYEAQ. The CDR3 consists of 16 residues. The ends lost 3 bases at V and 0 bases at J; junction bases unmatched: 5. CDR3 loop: CASSLGTVPSGNTIYF. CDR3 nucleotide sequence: TGTGCCAGCAGCTTGGGGACAGTCCCCTCTGGAAACACCATATATTTT.

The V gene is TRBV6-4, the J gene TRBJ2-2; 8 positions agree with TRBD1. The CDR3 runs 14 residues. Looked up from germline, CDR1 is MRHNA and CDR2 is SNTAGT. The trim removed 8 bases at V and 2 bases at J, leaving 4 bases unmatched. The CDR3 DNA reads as TGTGCCAGCCGGGACAGGCCAAACACCGGGGAGCTGTTTTTT. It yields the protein CASRDRPNTGELFF.

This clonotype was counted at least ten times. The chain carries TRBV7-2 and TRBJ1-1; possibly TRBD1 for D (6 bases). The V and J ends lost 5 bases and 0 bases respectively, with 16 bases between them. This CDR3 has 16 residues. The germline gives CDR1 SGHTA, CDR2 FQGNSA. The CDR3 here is CASSLNRGPVNTEAFF. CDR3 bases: TGTGCCAGCAGCCTCAACCGGGGGCCCGTGAACACTGAAGCTTTCTTT.

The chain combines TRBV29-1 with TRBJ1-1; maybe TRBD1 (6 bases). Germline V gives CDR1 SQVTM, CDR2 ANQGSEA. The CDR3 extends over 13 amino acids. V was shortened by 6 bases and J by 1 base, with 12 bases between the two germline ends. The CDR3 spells CSVPTGRNTEAFF. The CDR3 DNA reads TGCAGCGTACCGACAGGCCGGAACACTGAAGCTTTCTTT.

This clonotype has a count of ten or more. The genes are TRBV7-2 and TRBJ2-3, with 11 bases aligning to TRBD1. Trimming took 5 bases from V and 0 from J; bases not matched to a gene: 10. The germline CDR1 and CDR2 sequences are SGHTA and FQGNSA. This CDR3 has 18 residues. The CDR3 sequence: CASSPPGQGAWSTDTQYF. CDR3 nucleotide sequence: TGTGCCAGCAGCCCCCCCGGACAGGGGGCCTGGAGCACAGATACGCAGTATTTT.

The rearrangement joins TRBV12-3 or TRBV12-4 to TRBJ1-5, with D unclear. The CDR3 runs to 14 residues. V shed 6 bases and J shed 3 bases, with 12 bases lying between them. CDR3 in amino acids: CASRQSDLNQPQHF. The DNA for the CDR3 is TGTGCCAGCAGGCAGTCGGATCTCAATCAGCCCCAGCATTTT.

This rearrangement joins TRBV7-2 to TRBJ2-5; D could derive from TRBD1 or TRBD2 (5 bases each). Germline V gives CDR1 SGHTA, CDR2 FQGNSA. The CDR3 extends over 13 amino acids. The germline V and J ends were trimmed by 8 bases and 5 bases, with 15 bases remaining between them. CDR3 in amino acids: CASSSRGYETQYF. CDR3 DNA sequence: TGTGCCAGCTCCTCGAGGGGTTACGAGACCCAGTACTTC.

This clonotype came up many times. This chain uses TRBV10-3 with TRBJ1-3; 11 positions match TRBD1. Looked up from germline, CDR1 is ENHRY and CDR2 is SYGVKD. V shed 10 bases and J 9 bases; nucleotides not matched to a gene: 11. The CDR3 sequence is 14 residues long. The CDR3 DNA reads TGTGCCACGACACCGGGACAGGGGGTTGTCACCATATATTTT. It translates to CATTPGQGVVTIYF.

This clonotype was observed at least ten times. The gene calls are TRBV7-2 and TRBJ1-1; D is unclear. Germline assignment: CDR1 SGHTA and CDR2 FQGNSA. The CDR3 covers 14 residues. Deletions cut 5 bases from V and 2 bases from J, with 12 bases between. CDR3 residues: CASSVTPVNTEAFF. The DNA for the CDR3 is TGTGCCAGCAGCGTAACCCCCGTCAACACTGAAGCTTTCTTT.

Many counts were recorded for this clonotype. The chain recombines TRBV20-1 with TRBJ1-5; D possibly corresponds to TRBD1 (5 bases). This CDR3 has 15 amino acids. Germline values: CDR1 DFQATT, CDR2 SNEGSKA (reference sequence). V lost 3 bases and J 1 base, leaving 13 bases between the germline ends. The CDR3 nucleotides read TGCAGTGCTAGCATTCCGAGACAGAGCAATCAGCCCCAGCATTTT. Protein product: CSASIPRQSNQPQHF.

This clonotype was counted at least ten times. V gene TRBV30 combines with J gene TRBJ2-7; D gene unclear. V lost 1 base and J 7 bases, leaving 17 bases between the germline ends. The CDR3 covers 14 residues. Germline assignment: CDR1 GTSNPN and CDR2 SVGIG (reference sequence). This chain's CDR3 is CAWSAGPPRVEQYF. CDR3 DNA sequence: TGTGCCTGGAGTGCGGGCCCGCCTCGTGTGGAGCAGTACTTC.

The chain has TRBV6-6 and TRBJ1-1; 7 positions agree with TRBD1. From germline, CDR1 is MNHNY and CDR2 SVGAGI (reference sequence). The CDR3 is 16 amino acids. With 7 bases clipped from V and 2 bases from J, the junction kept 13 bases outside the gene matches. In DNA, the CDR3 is TGTGCCAGCACTCCCCCCAGGCAGGGGGTAAACACTGAAGCTTTCTTT. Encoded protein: CASTPPRQGVNTEAFF.

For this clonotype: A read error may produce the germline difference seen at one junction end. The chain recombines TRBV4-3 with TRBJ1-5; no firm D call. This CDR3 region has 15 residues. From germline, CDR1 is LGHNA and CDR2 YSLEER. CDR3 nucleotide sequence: TGCGCCAGCAGCCAAGATTCTTATAGCAAGCAGCCCCAGCATTTT. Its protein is CASSQDSYSKQPQHF.

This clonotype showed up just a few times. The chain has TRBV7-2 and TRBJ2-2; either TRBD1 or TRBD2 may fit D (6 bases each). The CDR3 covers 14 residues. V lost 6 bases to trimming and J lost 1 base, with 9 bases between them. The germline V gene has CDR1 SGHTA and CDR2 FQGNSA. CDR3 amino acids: CASRAGQNTGELFF. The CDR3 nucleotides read TGTGCCAGCAGGGCGGGACAGAACACCGGGGAGCTGTTTTTT. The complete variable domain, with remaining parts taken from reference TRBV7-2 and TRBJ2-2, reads GAGVSQSPSNKVTEKGKDVELRCDPISGHTALYWYRQSLGQGLEFLIYFQGNSAPDKSGLPSDRFSAERTGGSVSTLTIQRTQQEDSAVYLCASRAGQNTGELFFGEGSRLTVL.

The CDR3 sequence is CASSSISRFAEAFF. CDR3 in DNA: TGTGCCAGCAGCAGTATAAGTCGGTTCGCTGAAGCTTTCTTT. V and J are TRBV27 and TRBJ1-1; D unresolved. Germline-derived CDR1 and CDR2 are MNHEY and SMNVEV (reference sequence). Trimming stripped 6 bases from V and 6 bases from J, with 17 bases between. This CDR3 has 14 residues.

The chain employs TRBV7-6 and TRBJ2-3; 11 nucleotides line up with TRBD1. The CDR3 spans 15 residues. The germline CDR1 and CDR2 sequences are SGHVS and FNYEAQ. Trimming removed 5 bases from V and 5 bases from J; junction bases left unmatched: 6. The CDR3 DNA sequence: TGTGCCAGCAGCATAGGGACAGGGGGTCTAGATACGCAGTATTTT. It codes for CASSIGTGGLDTQYF.

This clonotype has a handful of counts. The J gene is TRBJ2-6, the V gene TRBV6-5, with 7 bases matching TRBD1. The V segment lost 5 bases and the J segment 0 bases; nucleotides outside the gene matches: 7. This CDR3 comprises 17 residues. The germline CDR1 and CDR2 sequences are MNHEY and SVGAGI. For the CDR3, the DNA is TGTGCCAGCAGTACGACAGGGCCCCACTCTGGGGCCAACGTCCTGACTTTC. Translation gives CASSTTGPHSGANVLTF.

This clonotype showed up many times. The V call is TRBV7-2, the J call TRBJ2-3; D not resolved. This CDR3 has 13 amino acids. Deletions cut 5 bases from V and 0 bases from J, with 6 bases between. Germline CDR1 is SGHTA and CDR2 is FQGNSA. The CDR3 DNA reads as TGTGCCAGCAGCCGAGCTAGCACAGATACGCAGTATTTT. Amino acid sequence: CASSRASTDTQYF.

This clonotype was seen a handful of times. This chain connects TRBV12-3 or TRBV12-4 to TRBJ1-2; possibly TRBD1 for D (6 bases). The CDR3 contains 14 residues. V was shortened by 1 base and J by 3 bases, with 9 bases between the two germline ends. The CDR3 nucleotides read TGTGCCAGCAGTTTAGGGGGGGCCCACTATGGCTACACCTTC. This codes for CASSLGGAHYGYTF.

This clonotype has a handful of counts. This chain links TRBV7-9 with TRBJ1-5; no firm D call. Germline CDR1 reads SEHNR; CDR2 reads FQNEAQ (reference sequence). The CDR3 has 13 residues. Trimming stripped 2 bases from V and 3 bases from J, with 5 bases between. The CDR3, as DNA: TGTGCCAGCAGCTTAAACCTCAATCAGCCCCAGCATTTT. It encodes CASSLNLNQPQHF.

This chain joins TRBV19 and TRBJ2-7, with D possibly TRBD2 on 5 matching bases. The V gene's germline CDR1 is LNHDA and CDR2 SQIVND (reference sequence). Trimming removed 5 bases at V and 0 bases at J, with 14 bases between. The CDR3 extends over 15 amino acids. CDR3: CASSAQEASSYEQYF. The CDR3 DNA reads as TGTGCCAGTAGTGCCCAGGAGGCCAGCTCCTACGAGCAGTACTTC.

In DNA, the CDR3 is TGCAGTGCTAGAGTAGGACAGGGGAGGACCGGGGAGCTGTTTTTT. Translation gives CSARVGQGRTGELFF. V usage is TRBV20-1 and J usage is TRBJ2-2; 9 bases fit TRBD1. Unmatched junction bases numbered 5, after V lost 1 base and J lost 5 bases. Per germline, CDR1 DFQATT and CDR2 SNEGSKA (reference sequence). The CDR3 extends over 15 amino acids.

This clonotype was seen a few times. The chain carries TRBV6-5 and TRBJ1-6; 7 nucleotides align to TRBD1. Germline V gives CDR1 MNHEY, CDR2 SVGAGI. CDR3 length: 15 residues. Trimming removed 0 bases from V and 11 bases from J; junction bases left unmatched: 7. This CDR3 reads CASSYSKGAGTPLHF. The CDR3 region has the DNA TGTGCCAGCAGTTACTCGAAGGGGGCAGGGACACCCCTCCACTTT.

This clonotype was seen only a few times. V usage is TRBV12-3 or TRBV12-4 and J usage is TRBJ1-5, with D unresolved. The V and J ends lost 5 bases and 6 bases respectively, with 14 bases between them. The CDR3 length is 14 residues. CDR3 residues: CASSAQSGIQPQHF. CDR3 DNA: TGTGCCAGCAGTGCCCAATCCGGGATTCAGCCCCAGCATTTT.

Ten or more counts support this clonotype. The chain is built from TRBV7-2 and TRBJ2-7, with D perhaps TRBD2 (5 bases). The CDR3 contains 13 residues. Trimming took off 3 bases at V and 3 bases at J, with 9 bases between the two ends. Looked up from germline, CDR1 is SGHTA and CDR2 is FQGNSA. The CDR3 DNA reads TGTGCCAGCAGCTTGCGGGCTCTCTACGAGCAGTACTTC. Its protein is CASSLRALYEQYF.

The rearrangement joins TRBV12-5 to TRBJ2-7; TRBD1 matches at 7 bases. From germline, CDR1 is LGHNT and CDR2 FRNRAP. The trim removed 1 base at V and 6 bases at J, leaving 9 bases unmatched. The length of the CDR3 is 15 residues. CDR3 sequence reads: CASGLGSTGPAEQYF. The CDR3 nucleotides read TGTGCTAGTGGTTTGGGATCGACAGGGCCTGCCGAGCAGTACTTC. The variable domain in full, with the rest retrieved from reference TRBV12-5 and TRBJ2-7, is DARVTQTPRHKVTEMGQEVTMRCQPILGHNTVFWYRQTMMQGLELLAYFRNRAPLDDSGMPKDRFSAEMPDATLATLKIQPSEPRDSAVYFCASGLGSTGPAEQYFGPGTRLTVT.

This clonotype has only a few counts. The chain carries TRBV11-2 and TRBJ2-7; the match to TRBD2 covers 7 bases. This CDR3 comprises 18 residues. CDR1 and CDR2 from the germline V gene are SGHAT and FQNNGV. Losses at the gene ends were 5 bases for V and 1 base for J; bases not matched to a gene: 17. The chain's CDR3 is CASSIMPGGGSGSYEQYF. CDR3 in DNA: TGTGCCAGCAGCATCATGCCTGGAGGCGGGAGCGGGTCCTACGAGCAGTACTTC.

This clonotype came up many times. This CDR3 is CASSPGTPNTGELFF. The CDR3 nucleotides read TGTGCCAGCAGCCCCGGGACACCGAACACCGGGGAGCTGTTTTTT. The rearrangement uses TRBV7-2 and TRBJ2-2; tentative D call: TRBD1 (6 bases). V was shortened by 5 bases and J by 0 bases, with 10 bases between the two germline ends. The CDR3 sequence is 15 residues long. Germline V gives CDR1 SGHTA, CDR2 FQGNSA.

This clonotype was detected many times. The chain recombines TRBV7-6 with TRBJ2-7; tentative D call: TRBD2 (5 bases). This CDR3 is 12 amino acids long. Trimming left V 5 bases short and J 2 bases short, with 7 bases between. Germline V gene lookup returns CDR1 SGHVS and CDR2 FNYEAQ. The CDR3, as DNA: TGTGCCAGCAGCCCGGGGACCTACGAGCAGTACTTC. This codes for CASSPGTYEQYF.